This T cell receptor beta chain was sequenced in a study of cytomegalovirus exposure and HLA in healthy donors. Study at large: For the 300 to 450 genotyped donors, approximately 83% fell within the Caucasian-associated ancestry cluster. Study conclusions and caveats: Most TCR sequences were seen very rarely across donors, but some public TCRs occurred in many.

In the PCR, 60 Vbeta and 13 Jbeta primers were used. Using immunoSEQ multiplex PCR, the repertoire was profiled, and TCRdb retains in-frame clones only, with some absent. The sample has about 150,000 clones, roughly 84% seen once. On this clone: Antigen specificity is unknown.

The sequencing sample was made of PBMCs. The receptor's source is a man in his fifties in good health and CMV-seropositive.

Here the CDR3 reads CASSPRQRGTQYF. The CDR3 coding sequence is TGTGCCAGTAGTCCTCGACAGAGAGGTACGCAGTATTTT. The chain uses TRBV19 and TRBJ2-3; TRBD1 is a possible D gene (5 bases). Germline CDR1 and CDR2: LNHDA and SQIVND (reference sequence). The CDR3 covers 13 residues. Trimming removed 5 bases from V and 8 bases from J, with 14 bases in between. The entire variable domain, with the rest obtained from reference TRBV19 and TRBJ2-3, is as follows: DGGITQSPKYLFRKEGQNVTLSCEQNLNHDAMYWYRQDPGQGLRLIYYSQIVNDFQKGDIAEGYSVSREKKESFPLTVTSAQKNPTAFYLCASSPRQRGTQYFGPGTRLTVL.